The 21 T cell receptor beta chains below all came from one sample that was sequenced in a study of tumor and adjacent non-tumor tissue in lung cancer. The template was RNA from unsorted bulk tissue. A modified ARM-PCR protocol with three rounds of nested PCR amplified TCRbeta. Each CDR3 protein gets one entry after TCRdb re-called the multiplex PCR reads with MiXCR. The sample shows roughly 140,000 distinct CDR3 sequences, approximately 70% of them seen only once. Sequenced: lung tumor tissue. These TCRs come from a man aged 55 to 70 with small cell lung cancer.

About this clonotype itself: Since a much larger clone is just one base distant, this may be a read error. This chain uses TRBV6-2 or TRBV6-3 with TRBJ2-2; 7 bases map to TRBD2. Germline CDR1 MNHEY, CDR2 SVGEGT. This CDR3 is 16 amino acids long. The CDR3 is CASSIREVANTGELSF. DNA of the CDR3: TGTGCCAGCTCCATCCGGGAGGTCGCGAACACCGGGGAGCTGTCTTTT.

There are many counts of this clonotype. The V gene is TRBV20-1, the J gene TRBJ2-1, with D uncertain. Germline V gene sequence: CDR1 DFQATT, CDR2 SNEGSKA (reference sequence). V shed 0 bases and J shed 6 bases, with 9 bases lying between them. The CDR3 is 13 amino acids. The CDR3 bases are TGCAGTGCTAGAGATCCCAGCGTCAATGAGCAGTTCTTC. Translating gives CSARDPSVNEQFF.

The J gene is TRBJ2-3, the V gene TRBV6-1; the D gene is possibly TRBD1 (6 bases). The CDR3 has 18 amino acids. Germline-derived CDR1 and CDR2 are MNHNS and SASEGT. The V and J ends lost 7 bases and 2 bases respectively, with 25 bases between them. In nucleotides, the CDR3 is TGTGCCAGCAATGAGTCTGGGGGACACCCGAGTCTCACAGATACGCAGTATTTT. It translates to CASNESGGHPSLTDTQYF.

The rearrangement links TRBV20-1 to TRBJ2-3; D ambiguous. Germline V gives CDR1 DFQATT, CDR2 SNEGSKA (reference sequence). The CDR3 extends over 12 amino acids. CDR3: CDARDLGDTQYF. CDR3 in DNA: TGCGATGCTAGAGATTTGGGAGATACGCAGTATTTT.

This clonotype was seen a few times. Being one base from a much bigger clone, this may be a read error. This chain uses TRBV5-4 with TRBJ1-3; D is undetermined. This CDR3 has 15 amino acids. Looked up from germline, CDR1 is SGHNT and CDR2 is YYREEE (reference sequence). For the CDR3, the DNA is TGTGCCAACAGCTTGGATCCCATCTCTGGAAACACCATATATTTT. Amino acids: CANSLDPISGNTIYF.

Comment on this clonotype: Mismatch with germline at one junction end may stem from a read error. The chain is built from TRBV6-1 and TRBJ1-5, with D perhaps matching TRBD1 (5 bases). CDR3 length: 14 residues. Germline values: CDR1 MNHNS, CDR2 SASEGT. The CDR3: CANSETMRGQPQHF. Here the CDR3 DNA reads TGTGCCAACAGTGAAACGATGAGGGGTCAGCCCCAGCATTTT.

This clonotype was counted once. This may be a read error: a much more frequent sequence differs by one nucleotide. The conserved final phenylalanine or tryptophan is absent from the CDR3, which likely points to a read error. The chain is built from TRBV29-1 and TRBJ1-1; unclear D gene. The CDR3 length is 11 residues. Germline CDR1 is SQVTM and CDR2 is ANQGSEA. With 7 bases removed from V and 2 bases from J, the gap between germline ends came to 8 bases. The CDR3 reads CSAMGNTEAFL. Written as DNA, the CDR3 is TGCAGCGCCATGGGTAACACTGAAGCTTTCCTT.

This chain uses TRBV29-1 with TRBJ2-7; TRBD2 aligns across 8 bases. Trimming removed 4 bases from V and 5 bases from J; junction bases left unmatched: 7. The CDR3 is made up of 13 amino acids. Germline assignment: CDR1 SQVTM and CDR2 ANQGSEA. The CDR3 DNA follows: TGCAGCGTTGCTCGGGAGGGCCATGACGAGCAGTACTTC. Amino acid sequence: CSVAREGHDEQYF.

Comment on this clonotype: A much larger clone is a single base away; this may be a read error. The chain recombines TRBV20-1 with TRBJ2-1, with 8 bases aligning to TRBD2. The CDR3 totals 15 residues. Germline V gives CDR1 DFQATT, CDR2 SNEGSKA (reference sequence). V trimming: 2 bases; J trimming: 9 bases; junction bases outside the gene matches: 12. In DNA form, the CDR3 reads TGCAGTGCTAGACGAGGGGGACTAGTTGTTAGTGAGCAGTTCTTC. Translated, it gives CSARRGGLVVSEQFF.

V usage is TRBV4-2 and J usage is TRBJ2-7; 16 nucleotides match TRBD2. With 3 bases clipped from V and 8 bases from J, the junction kept 10 bases outside the gene matches. The CDR3 length is 17 residues. Per the germline V gene, CDR1 is LGHNA and CDR2 is YNFKEQ. In nucleotides, the CDR3 is TGTGCCAGCAGCCACCCGGGACTAGCGGGAGGGCCCTCCCAGCAGTACTTC. Translated, it gives CASSHPGLAGGPSQQYF.

In its sample, this clonotype was seen once. A read error may produce the germline difference seen at one junction end. The CDR3 DNA reads TGTGCCAGTAGCTTAACCACGGGCGGCTCACCCCTCCACTTT. Translating it yields CASSLTTGGSPLHF. J is TRBJ1-6 and V is TRBV11-2, with D unclear. The germline V gene encodes CDR1 SGHAT and CDR2 FQNNGV. CDR3 length: 14 amino acids.

A remark on this clonotype: The germline gene is not matched at one end of the junction; a read error may be the cause. The chain has TRBV11-3 and TRBJ2-1; the match to TRBD2 covers 8 bases. The CDR3 consists of 15 residues. Germline V gene lookup returns CDR1 SGHNT and CDR2 YENEEA. CDR3 bases: TGTGCCAGCAGCTTAGGGACTAGCTGGAGATATGAGCTGTTCTTC. Translation gives CASSLGTSWRYELFF.

At least ten counts were recorded for this clonotype. The J gene is TRBJ2-2, the V gene TRBV5-4; the D is unclear. In germline, CDR1 is SGHNT, CDR2 YYREEE (reference sequence). The CDR3 sequence is 14 residues long. Trimming pared 4 bases from V and 2 bases from J, leaving 9 bases between. CDR3 in amino acids: CASSPVTNTGELFF. The DNA for the CDR3 is TGTGCCAGCAGCCCCGTTACCAACACCGGGGAGCTGTTTTTT.

Turning to this clonotype: Being one base from a much bigger clone, this may be a read error. The V call is TRBV20-1, the J call TRBJ2-3; D remains unclear. This CDR3 comprises 11 residues. V lost 8 bases and J 2 bases, leaving 8 bases between the germline ends. CDR1 and CDR2 from the germline V gene are DFQATT and SNEGSKA (reference sequence). The CDR3 coding sequence is TGCAGTACTCGATACACAGATACGCAGTATTTT. Translated: CSTRYTDTQYF.

Worth noting for this clonotype: A read error may account for a junction end that differs from germline. The chain is built from TRBV6-1 and TRBJ2-1, with D unclear. CDR1 is MNHNS and CDR2 is SASEGT in the germline V gene. This CDR3 spans 13 amino acids. This CDR3 is CTIRHISYDEQFF. Written as DNA, the CDR3 is TGTACCATCCGTCATATCTCCTACGATGAGCAGTTCTTC.

The rearrangement links TRBV11-2 to TRBJ2-1; possible D gene TRBD2, 5 bases. The CDR3 extends over 13 amino acids. The V gene lost 5 bases and the J gene lost 9 bases, with 14 bases spanning the gap. Per the germline V gene, CDR1 is SGHAT and CDR2 is FQNNGV. The chain's CDR3 is CASSPGLWVEQFF. The DNA for the CDR3 is TGTGCCAGCAGCCCAGGACTCTGGGTTGAGCAGTTCTTC.

This clonotype was observed a single time. A read error may account for a junction end that differs from germline. CDR3 DNA: TGTGCCAGCAGCTTGGGGAACGGAGGTCGGGGGTTGGGTTCTTTT. Translated, it gives CASSLGNGGRGLGSF. V is TRBV5-6 and J is TRBJ1-1, with D maybe TRBD1 (5 bases). In germline, CDR1 is SGHDT, CDR2 YYEEEE. The CDR3 runs to 15 residues.

This clonotype was counted only a few times. A junction boundary mismatches the germline segment, possibly from a read error. The chain is built from TRBV6-1 and TRBJ1-5, with a tentative D call TRBD1 (6 bases). This CDR3 spans 12 amino acids. The germline CDR1 and CDR2 sequences are MNHNS and SASEGT. The CDR3 region is CASSEPGAIYVF. In nucleotides, the CDR3 is TGTGCCAGCAGTGAGCCAGGGGCGATCTACGTATTT.

This clonotype qualifies as medium-sized (0.01 to 0.1%). The rearrangement uses TRBV11-2 and TRBJ1-2, with 7 bases that match TRBD1. The V gene's germline CDR1 is SGHAT and CDR2 FQNNGV. This CDR3 has 13 amino acids. Germline trimming cut 6 bases from V and 8 bases from J; bases unmatched to any gene: 9. CDR3 loop: CASRPTGATGYTF. The CDR3 region has the DNA TGTGCCAGCAGACCAACAGGGGCTACGGGCTACACCTTC.

There are a few counts of this clonotype. The chain carries TRBV7-3 and TRBJ2-7, with 9 bases identical to TRBD2. CDR1 is SGHTA and CDR2 is FQGTGA in the germline V gene. CDR3 length equals 13 residues. V lost 4 bases to trimming and J lost 6 bases; unmatched junction nucleotides: 4. The DNA for the CDR3 is TGTGCCAGCAGCTCGGCTAGCGGGACCGAGCAGTACTTC. Translating gives CASSSASGTEQYF.

To note about this clonotype: A much larger clone differs from this one at a single base, so this may be a read error. The chain couples TRBV20-1 to TRBJ2-3; TRBD2 agrees at 10 bases. CDR1 DFQATT and CDR2 SNEGSKA come from the germline V gene (reference sequence). The CDR3 is made up of 13 amino acids. The V and J ends lost 6 bases and 5 bases, in that order; junction bases with no gene match: 5. The DNA for the CDR3 is TGCAGTGCCCCGTCTAGCGGGAGAGATACGCAGTATTTT. Its translation is CSAPSSGRDTQYF.